These T cell receptor beta chains were read from a single sample in a study of response to subunit inactivated influenza vaccine. TCRdb redid the calling of the RT-PCR reads with MiXCR, one entry per CDR3 protein. Among about 700,000 distinct CDR3 sequences listed, roughly 15% were seen once. Source: PBMCs from blood, taken around 15 days before vaccination. These receptor sequences come from a man in his forties or fifties who received an inactivated influenza vaccine. Each CDR3 is given with its conserved first and last residue. The order of the fields is V gene, J gene, clone size, D gene, CDR3 DNA, CDR3 protein. A D gene is named only where the DNA matches it firmly. Clone size, where shown, is once, few, many, or a class for clones that have expanded.

v_call: TRBV5-5; j_call: TRBJ2-2; clone_size: few; d_call: TRBD1; cdr3_nt: TGTGCCAGCAGCTACAGGGGGCGGGACACCGGGGAGCTGTTTTTT; cdr3_aa: CASSYRGRDTGELFF
v_call: TRBV5-1; j_call: TRBJ1-2; clone_size: .; d_call: .; cdr3_nt: TGCGCCAGCAGCTTGGGTCCGGGTAGCTACACCTTC; cdr3_aa: CASSLGPGSYTF
v_call: TRBV4-3; j_call: TRBJ2-7; clone_size: .; d_call: .; cdr3_nt: TGCGCCAGCAGCCAAGGGACACCCCCGAGCTACGAGCAGTACTTC; cdr3_aa: CASSQGTPPSYEQYF
v_call: TRBV5-1; j_call: TRBJ2-7; clone_size: .; d_call: .; cdr3_nt: TGCGCCAGCAGCTTTCGTGGGTCGGAGACGACCGAGCAGTACTTC; cdr3_aa: CASSFRGSETTEQYF
v_call: TRBV12-3/TRBV12-4; j_call: TRBJ1-6; clone_size: many; d_call: .; cdr3_nt: TGTGCCAGCAGTCTCCAGGGAAATAATTCACCCCTCCACTTT; cdr3_aa: CASSLQGNNSPLHF
v_call: TRBV11-2; j_call: TRBJ2-4; clone_size: many; d_call: .; cdr3_nt: TGTGCCAGCACCGATAACAGGGAGGCCAAAAACATTCAGTACTTC; cdr3_aa: CASTDNREAKNIQYF
v_call: TRBV27; j_call: TRBJ2-1; clone_size: .; d_call: .; cdr3_nt: TGTGCCAGCAGTTTAAAAATTGGGACGGTTTCCTACAATGAGCAGTTCTTC; cdr3_aa: CASSLKIGTVSYNEQFF
v_call: TRBV25-1; j_call: TRBJ1-4; clone_size: .; d_call: TRBD1; cdr3_nt: TGTGCCAGCAGTGGCACAGGGGTCCTAATGGAAAAACTGTTTTTT; cdr3_aa: CASSGTGVLMEKLFF
v_call: TRBV4-3; j_call: TRBJ1-4; clone_size: .; d_call: .; cdr3_nt: TGCGCCAGCAGCCAATTTTTAGAAGTTAATGAAAAACTGTTTTTT; cdr3_aa: CASSQFLEVNEKLFF
v_call: TRBV30; j_call: TRBJ1-2; clone_size: few; d_call: .; cdr3_nt: TGTGCCTGGAGTGTAAAGGGGTTTGGCTATGGCTACACCTTC; cdr3_aa: CAWSVKGFGYGYTF
v_call: TRBV6-1; j_call: TRBJ1-3; clone_size: .; d_call: .; cdr3_nt: TGTGCCAGCAGACCTACCCAGCGGTCTGGAAACACCATATATTTT; cdr3_aa: CASRPTQRSGNTIYF
v_call: TRBV7-8; j_call: TRBJ2-7; clone_size: few; d_call: .; cdr3_nt: TGTGCCAGCAGCTTCACCAGCAGGGGATCCCACGAGCAGTACTTC; cdr3_aa: CASSFTSRGSHEQYF
v_call: TRBV5-1; j_call: TRBJ2-1; clone_size: many; d_call: .; cdr3_nt: TGCGCCAGCGCGGCGGACAGCTCCTACAATGAGCAGTTCTTC; cdr3_aa: CASAADSSYNEQFF
v_call: TRBV12-3/TRBV12-4; j_call: TRBJ1-5; clone_size: many; d_call: .; cdr3_nt: TGTGCCAGCAGTTTAAACTCCCAGCCCCAGCATTTT; cdr3_aa: CASSLNSQPQHF
v_call: TRBV14; j_call: TRBJ2-3; clone_size: few; d_call: .; cdr3_nt: TGTGCCAGCAGCCTTGGGGGACTTCGAGATACGCAGTATTTT; cdr3_aa: CASSLGGLRDTQYF
v_call: TRBV5-1; j_call: TRBJ2-3; clone_size: many; d_call: .; cdr3_nt: TGCGCCAGCAGCTTCAGCGGAGCCACCACAGATACGCAGTATTTT; cdr3_aa: CASSFSGATTDTQYF
v_call: TRBV11-2; j_call: TRBJ1-6; clone_size: few; d_call: .; cdr3_nt: TGTGCCAGCAGCTTAGATTTTTGGAGGCCCCTCCACTTT; cdr3_aa: CASSLDFWRPLHF
v_call: TRBV20-1; j_call: TRBJ2-5; clone_size: .; d_call: .; cdr3_nt: TGCAGTGGGTTACACCCGCCTCAAGAGACCCAGTACTTC; cdr3_aa: CSGLHPPQETQYF
v_call: TRBV12-3/TRBV12-4; j_call: TRBJ2-2; clone_size: many; d_call: .; cdr3_nt: TGTGCCAGCAGTCCCTCGCGGGACGGGGAGCTGTTTTTT; cdr3_aa: CASSPSRDGELFF
v_call: TRBV20-1; j_call: TRBJ1-6; clone_size: .; d_call: .; cdr3_nt: TGCAGTGCTCCTTACCAAAGACAGGAAAGCTCCTATAATTCACCCCTCCACTTT; cdr3_aa: CSAPYQRQESSYNSPLHF
v_call: TRBV7-2; j_call: TRBJ1-1; clone_size: .; d_call: .; cdr3_nt: TGTGCCAGCAGCCGCATACGGTTACTAGAAGCGGCCACTGAAGCTTTCTTT; cdr3_aa: CASSRIRLLEAATEAFF
v_call: TRBV11-2; j_call: TRBJ1-2; clone_size: many; d_call: .; cdr3_nt: TGTGCCAGCAGCTATCTCTATGGCTACACCTTC; cdr3_aa: CASSYLYGYTF
v_call: TRBV6-4; j_call: TRBJ2-3; clone_size: .; d_call: .; cdr3_nt: TGTGCCATCGGACTGGGGAATAGCACAGATACGCAGTATTTT; cdr3_aa: CAIGLGNSTDTQYF
v_call: TRBV24-1; j_call: TRBJ2-3; clone_size: .; d_call: TRBD1; cdr3_nt: TGTGCCACCAGTGACCCCGGGACAGGTCTAAATACGCAGTATTTT; cdr3_aa: CATSDPGTGLNTQYF
v_call: TRBV27; j_call: TRBJ2-4; clone_size: .; d_call: TRBD1; cdr3_nt: TGTGCCAGCAGTAGGGGACAGGGCGGGGTTCAGTACTTC; cdr3_aa: CASSRGQGGVQYF
v_call: TRBV2; j_call: TRBJ2-7; clone_size: few; d_call: .; cdr3_nt: TGTGCCAGTAACGGACTATCGTGGGGAGACGAGCAGTACTTC; cdr3_aa: CASNGLSWGDEQYF
v_call: TRBV5-1; j_call: TRBJ2-3; clone_size: .; d_call: .; cdr3_nt: TGCGCCAGCAGCTTACAAAGGCCGCAGGATACGCAGTATTTT; cdr3_aa: CASSLQRPQDTQYF
v_call: TRBV12-3/TRBV12-4; j_call: TRBJ2-7; clone_size: .; d_call: TRBD1; cdr3_nt: TGTGCCAGCAGGGCCGGGACAGGGAATACCTACGAGCAGTACTTC; cdr3_aa: CASRAGTGNTYEQYF
v_call: TRBV5-1; j_call: TRBJ2-7; clone_size: few; d_call: .; cdr3_nt: TGCGCCAGCAGCTCAAACACCTACGAGCAGTACTTC; cdr3_aa: CASSSNTYEQYF
v_call: TRBV7-8; j_call: TRBJ2-2; clone_size: .; d_call: TRBD2; cdr3_nt: TGTGCCAGCAGCTCCTCTAGCGGGAGGGCAATCGGGGAGCTGTTTTTT; cdr3_aa: CASSSSSGRAIGELFF
v_call: TRBV5-5; j_call: TRBJ2-7; clone_size: few; d_call: .; cdr3_nt: TGTGCCAGCAGCTTGGCGGGGCAGACGGAAGCCTACGAGCAGTACTTC; cdr3_aa: CASSLAGQTEAYEQYF
v_call: TRBV4-1; j_call: TRBJ1-1; clone_size: .; d_call: .; cdr3_nt: TGCGCCAGCAGCCAAGCGGGAGGGCGTCCTGAAGCTTTCTTT; cdr3_aa: CASSQAGGRPEAFF
v_call: TRBV11-2; j_call: TRBJ2-1; clone_size: few; d_call: TRBD2; cdr3_nt: TGTGCCAGCAGCTTAGAGCGGGGGGGCCGTATAGAGCAGTTCTTC; cdr3_aa: CASSLERGGRIEQFF
v_call: TRBV7-2; j_call: TRBJ1-4; clone_size: few; d_call: .; cdr3_nt: TGTGCCAGCAGCTCAGGGAACCCGAATGAAAAACTGTTTTTT; cdr3_aa: CASSSGNPNEKLFF